The sequence of this T cell receptor (beta chain) was determined in a study of blood T cell repertoires in COVID-19. Whole-study context: Samples of COVID-19 (acute and convalescent) were obtained from the United States, Italy and Spain. T cells, B-cell-depleted T cells, or PBMCs provided the cDNA or gDNA that served as material.

Under the authors' procedure: It was from reference gene primer amplification that nucleated cell counts were estimated. Sequenced by immunoSEQ multiplex PCR; TCRdb stores in-frame clones only, minus some. Clonal size and the V and J genes are those of that table, whereas D and trimming came from the DNA. Of approximately 150,000 clones in the sample, approximately 80% were seen once. CDR1 is SGHDN and CDR2 is FVKESK in the germline V gene. This CDR3 spans 14 amino acids. With 0 bases removed from V and 5 bases from J, the gap between germline ends came to 7 bases. V gene TRBV14 combines with J gene TRBJ2-2; D gene uncertain. This sequence was found in a woman aged 45-65 years with acute or convalescent COVID-19. Sequenced: peripheral blood. The CDR3 is CASSQDGHTGELFF. The DNA of the CDR3 is TGTGCCAGCAGCCAAGATGGCCATACCGGGGAGCTGTTTTTT.